What follows is one T cell receptor (beta chain) and its context. Looked up from germline, CDR1 is KGHSH and CDR2 is LQKENI. V lost 2 bases and J lost 6, with 10 bases in between. The CDR3 contains 14 residues. The data are from a study of cytomegalovirus exposure and HLA in healthy donors. A multiplex PCR was run with 60 Vbeta primers and 13 Jbeta primers. Some clones are missing from TCRdb's copy, which holds only in-frame ones; the method was immunoSEQ multiplex PCR. The data contain about 91,000 clones, around 86% of them singletons. The TCR sequence derives from a man aged 25 to 40 in good health and CMV-seropositive. The rearrangement links TRBV18 to TRBJ2-2; D gene unclear. The material sequenced was PBMCs. The CDR3 protein is CASSPEVMAGELFF. The CDR3 DNA follows: TGTGCCAGCTCACCAGAGGTCATGGCCGGGGAGCTGTTTTTT.